The present T cell receptor beta chain was sequenced within a study of cytomegalovirus exposure and HLA in healthy donors. Study results and limitations: A prior analysis recorded that most TCR beta V segments were productive about 87% or about 30% of the time.

Trimming took off 5 bases at V and 5 bases at J, with 12 bases between the two ends. CDR1 is MNHNS, CDR2 SASEGT, per germline. The CDR3 has 13 amino acids. As regards this clone: Antigen unknown.

The donors, nominally healthy at sampling, likely had unrecorded immune exposures. The PCR was carried out with 60 Vbeta primers and 13 Jbeta primers. Sequenced by immunoSEQ multiplex PCR; TCRdb stores in-frame clones only, minus some. Its table records around 150,000 clones. The receptor was isolated from a woman between 55 and 75 years old in good health and CMV-seronegative. Sample: PBMCs. The V call is TRBV6-1, the J call TRBJ2-5; D remains ambiguous. CDR3 bases: TGTGCCAGCAGTAACACTCAGAGGGAGACCCAGTACTTC. It codes for CASSNTQRETQYF.